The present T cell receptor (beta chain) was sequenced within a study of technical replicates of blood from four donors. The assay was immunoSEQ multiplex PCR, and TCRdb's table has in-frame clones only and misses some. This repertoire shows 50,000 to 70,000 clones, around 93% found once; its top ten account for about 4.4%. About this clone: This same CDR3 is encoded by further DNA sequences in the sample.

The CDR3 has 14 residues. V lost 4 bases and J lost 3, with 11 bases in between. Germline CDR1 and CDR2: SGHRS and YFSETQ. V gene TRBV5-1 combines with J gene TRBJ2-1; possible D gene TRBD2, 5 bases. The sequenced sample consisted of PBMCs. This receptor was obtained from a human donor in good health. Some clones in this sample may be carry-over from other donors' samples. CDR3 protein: CASSLGSDYNEQFF. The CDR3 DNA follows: TGCGCCAGCAGCCTGGGTAGCGACTACAATGAGCAGTTCTTC.